This T cell receptor (beta chain) was retrieved from a study of blood T cells in healthy people across ages. Findings of the study overall: The diversity estimates, figures obtained from one million T cells, were considered underestimates. Fewer expanded clones and more diversity marked long-lived versus aged donors. In older individuals, TCR beta diversity per million T cells was lower, falling roughly linearly with age.

Germline V lookup: CDR1 PRHDT, CDR2 FYEKMQ (reference sequence). V dropped 6 bases and J dropped 3; count of bases not matched to a gene: 5. The CDR3 contains 15 residues. With regard to this clonotype: Antigen: not known.

A J-beta primer mix and a sample-barcoded 5' primer were used in a second PCR of roughly 7 to 12 cycles. TCRdb redid the calling of the 5' RACE reads with MiXCR, one entry per CDR3 protein. The table shows 1.5 million to 2 million distinct CDR3 sequences, with 30% to 40% occurring only once. The receptor comes from a woman aged 25 to 39 in good health. The sequencing sample was made of blood. The chain employs TRBV13 and TRBJ2-3, with TRBD1 matching 11 bases. CDR3 in DNA: TGTGCCAGCAGTCGCGGACAGGGGGCAACAGATACGCAGTATTTT. The encoded protein is CASSRGQGATDTQYF.